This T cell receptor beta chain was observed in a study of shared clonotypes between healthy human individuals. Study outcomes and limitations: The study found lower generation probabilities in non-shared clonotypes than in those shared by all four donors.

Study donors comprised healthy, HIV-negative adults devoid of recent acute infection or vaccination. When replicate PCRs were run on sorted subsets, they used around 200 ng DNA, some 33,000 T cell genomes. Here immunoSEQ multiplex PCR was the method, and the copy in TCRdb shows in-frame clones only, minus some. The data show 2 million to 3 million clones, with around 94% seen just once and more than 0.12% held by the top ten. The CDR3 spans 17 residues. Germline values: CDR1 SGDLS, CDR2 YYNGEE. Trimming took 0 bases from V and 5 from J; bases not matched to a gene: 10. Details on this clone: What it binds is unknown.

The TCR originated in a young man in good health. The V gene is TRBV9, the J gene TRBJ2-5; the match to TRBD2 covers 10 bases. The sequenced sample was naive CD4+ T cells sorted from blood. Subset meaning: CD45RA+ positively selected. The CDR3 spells CASSVDPRTSGRETQYF. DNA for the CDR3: TGTGCCAGCAGCGTAGACCCTAGGACTAGCGGAAGGGAGACCCAGTACTTC.